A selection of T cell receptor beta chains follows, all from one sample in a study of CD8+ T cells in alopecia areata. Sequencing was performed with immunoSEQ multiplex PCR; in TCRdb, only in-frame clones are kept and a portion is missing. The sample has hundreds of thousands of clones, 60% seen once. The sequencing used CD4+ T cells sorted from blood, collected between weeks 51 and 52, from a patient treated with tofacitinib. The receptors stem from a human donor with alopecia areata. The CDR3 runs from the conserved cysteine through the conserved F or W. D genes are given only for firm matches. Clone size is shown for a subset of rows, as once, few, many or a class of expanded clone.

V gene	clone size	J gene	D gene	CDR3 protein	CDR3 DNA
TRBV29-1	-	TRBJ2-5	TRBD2	CSTGGGQETQYF	TGCAGCACGGGGGGAGGCCAAGAGACCCAGTACTTC
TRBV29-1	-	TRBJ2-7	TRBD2	CSAIRGGDIYEQYF	TGCAGTGCCATTCGGGGGGGCGATATCTACGAGCAGTACTTC
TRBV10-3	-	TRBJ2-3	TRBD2	CATAGGPSTDTQYF	TGTGCCACCGCGGGGGGACCTAGCACAGATACGCAGTATTTT
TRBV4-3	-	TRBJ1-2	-	CASSQDRGLPGSYGYTF	TGCGCCAGCAGCCAAGATCGGGGACTCCCCGGGAGCTATGGCTACACCTTC
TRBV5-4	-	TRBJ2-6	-	CASSLGGRPRSGANVLTF	TGTGCCAGCAGCTTGGGGGGCAGGCCCCGCTCTGGGGCCAACGTCCTGACTTTC
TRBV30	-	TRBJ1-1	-	CAWSRWSEAFF	TGTGCCTGGAGCAGGTGGAGTGAAGCTTTCTTT
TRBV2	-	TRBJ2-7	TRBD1	CASSRQGDYEQYF	TGTGCCAGCAGTCGACAGGGAGACTACGAGCAGTACTTC
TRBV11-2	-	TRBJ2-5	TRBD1	CASSSTGAWETQYF	TGTGCCAGCAGCTCTACAGGGGCGTGGGAGACCCAGTACTTC
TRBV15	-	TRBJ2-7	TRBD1	CATSDLGQGADEQYF	TGTGCCACCAGCGACCTTGGACAGGGTGCCGACGAGCAGTACTTC
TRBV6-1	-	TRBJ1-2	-	CASSEVGAVDGYTF	TGTGCCAGCAGTGAAGTGGGGGCGGTTGATGGCTACACCTTC
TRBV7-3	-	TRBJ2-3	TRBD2	CASSPTRAGVTDTQYF	TGTGCCAGCAGCCCTACGAGGGCGGGGGTCACAGATACGCAGTATTTT
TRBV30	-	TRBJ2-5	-	CAWSQGAGTRETQYF	TGTGCCTGGAGTCAAGGTGCGGGGACGAGGGAGACCCAGTACTTC
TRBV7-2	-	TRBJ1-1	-	CASSLFGSGNTEAFF	TGTGCCAGCAGCTTATTTGGATCCGGGAACACTGAAGCTTTCTTT
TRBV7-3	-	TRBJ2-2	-	CASSPLRSANTGELFF	TGTGCCAGCAGCCCCCTGAGGTCCGCGAACACCGGGGAGCTGTTTTTT
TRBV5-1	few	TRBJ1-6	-	CASSPRSSSYNSPLHF	TGCGCCAGCAGCCCGAGATCCAGCTCCTATAATTCACCCCTCCACTTT
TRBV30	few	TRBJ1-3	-	CAWSVKRKSSGNTIYF	TGTGCCTGGAGTGTTAAGAGGAAAAGCTCTGGAAACACCATATATTTT
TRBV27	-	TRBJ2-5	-	CASSLGTYQETQYF	TGTGCCAGCAGCTTAGGGACATACCAAGAGACCCAGTACTTC
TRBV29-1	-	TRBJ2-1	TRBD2	CSLIGRASGGYNEQFF	TGCAGCCTCATAGGTCGGGCTAGCGGGGGGTACAATGAGCAGTTCTTC
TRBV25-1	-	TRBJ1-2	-	CASSELGAVYGYTF	TGTGCCAGCAGTGAATTGGGGGCGGTCTATGGCTACACCTTC
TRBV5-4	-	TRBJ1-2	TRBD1	CASSFDRGPMSGYTF	TGTGCCAGCAGCTTTGACAGGGGCCCAATGAGTGGCTACACCTTC
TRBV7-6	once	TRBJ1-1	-	CASSFRADRHEAFF	TGTGCCAGCAGCTTCAGGGCCGATCGGCATGAAGCTTTCTTT
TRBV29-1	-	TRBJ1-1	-	CSVEKDITEAFF	TGCAGCGTTGAAAAGGATATCACTGAAGCTTTCTTT
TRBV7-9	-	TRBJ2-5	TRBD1	CASSPRQGFQETQYF	TGTGCCAGCAGCCCCCGACAGGGGTTCCAAGAGACCCAGTACTTC
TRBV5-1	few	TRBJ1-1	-	CASSLTGNMNTEAFF	TGCGCCAGCAGCTTAACAGGCAACATGAACACTGAAGCTTTCTTT
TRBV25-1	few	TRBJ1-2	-	CASSDPQGFYGYTF	TGTGCCAGCAGTGACCCACAGGGCTTCTATGGCTACACCTTC
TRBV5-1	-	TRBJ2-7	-	CASSLKNEQYF	TGCGCCAGCAGCTTGAAAAACGAGCAGTACTTC
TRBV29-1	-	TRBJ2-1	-	CSVRYNEQFF	TGCAGCGTTCGCTACAATGAGCAGTTCTTC
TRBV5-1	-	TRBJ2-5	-	CASSLGGVQETQYF	TGCGCCAGCAGCTTGGGGGGGGTCCAAGAGACCCAGTACTTC
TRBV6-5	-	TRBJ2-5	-	CASSYGSGLSGTQYF	TGTGCCAGCAGTTACGGATCGGGTCTCTCTGGGACCCAGTACTTC
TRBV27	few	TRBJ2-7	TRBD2	CASSLAGGAFYEQYF	TGTGCCAGCAGCTTAGCGGGGGGCGCTTTCTACGAGCAGTACTTC
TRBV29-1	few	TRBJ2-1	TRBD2	CSVAPGGGEQFF	TGCAGCGTCGCCCCGGGAGGCGGTGAGCAGTTCTTC
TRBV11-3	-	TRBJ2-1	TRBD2	CASSLGGTSGGREQFF	TGTGCCAGCAGCTTAGGCGGGACTAGCGGGGGGCGCGAGCAGTTCTTC
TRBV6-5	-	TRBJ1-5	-	CASSEQGSQPQHF	TGTGCCAGCAGCGAACAGGGAAGTCAGCCCCAGCATTTT
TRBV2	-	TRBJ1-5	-	CASRRAPSNQPQHF	TGTGCCAGCCGCCGGGCCCCTAGCAATCAGCCCCAGCATTTT
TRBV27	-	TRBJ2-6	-	CASSPRQESSGANVLTF	TGTGCCAGCAGTCCTAGACAGGAGAGCTCTGGGGCCAACGTCCTGACTTTC
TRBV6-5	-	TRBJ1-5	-	CASRPSVGGNQPQHF	TGTGCCAGCAGGCCCTCCGTGGGCGGCAATCAGCCCCAGCATTTT
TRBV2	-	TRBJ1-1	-	CASSVEDVTEAFF	TGTGCCAGCAGTGTTGAGGATGTGACTGAAGCTTTCTTT
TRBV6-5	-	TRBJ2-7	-	CASSYLGEQYF	TGTGCCAGCAGTTACCTGGGGGAGCAGTACTTC
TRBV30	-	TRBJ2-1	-	CAWSVRFQLRTYNEQFF	TGTGCCTGGAGTGTACGGTTCCAACTCCGTACCTACAATGAGCAGTTCTTC
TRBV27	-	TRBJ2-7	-	CASSFLRLYYEQYF	TGTGCCAGCAGTTTTCTCAGGCTGTACTACGAGCAGTACTTC
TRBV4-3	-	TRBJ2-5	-	CASSQDTQGRETQYF	TGCGCCAGCAGCCAAGATACCCAGGGACGAGAGACCCAGTACTTC
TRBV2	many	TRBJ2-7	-	CASREIYEQYF	TGTGCCAGCAGGGAGATCTACGAGCAGTACTTC
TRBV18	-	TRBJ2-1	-	CASSPPGRGDEQFF	TGTGCCAGCTCACCACCGGGTAGGGGCGATGAGCAGTTCTTC
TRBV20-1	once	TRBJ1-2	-	CSRDGYTF	TGCAGTCGTGATGGCTACACCTTC
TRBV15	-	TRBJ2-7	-	CATSSNYEQYF	TGTGCCACCAGCAGTAACTACGAGCAGTACTTC
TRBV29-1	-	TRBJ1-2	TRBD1	CSVTGGYGYTF	TGCAGCGTCACAGGGGGCTATGGCTACACCTTC
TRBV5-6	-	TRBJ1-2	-	CASSETSRKGGGYTF	TGTGCCAGCAGCGAAACGTCTCGTAAGGGTGGTGGCTACACCTTC
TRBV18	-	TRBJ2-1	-	CASSPYTGEQFF	TGTGCCAGCTCCCCCTACACTGGTGAGCAGTTCTTC
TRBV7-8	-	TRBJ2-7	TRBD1	CASSFRDRVNEQYF	TGTGCCAGCAGCTTCCGGGACAGGGTCAACGAGCAGTACTTC
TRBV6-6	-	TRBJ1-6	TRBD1	CASSETGLNNSPLHF	TGTGCCAGCAGTGAGACAGGGCTTAATAATTCACCCCTCCACTTT
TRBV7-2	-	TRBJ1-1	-	CASSFSTEAFF	TGTGCCAGCAGCTTTAGTACTGAAGCTTTCTTT
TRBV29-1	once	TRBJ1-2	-	CSVVWGNYGYTF	TGCAGCGTTGTTTGGGGAAACTATGGCTACACCTTC
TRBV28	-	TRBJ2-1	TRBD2	CASAGGGYNEQFF	TGTGCCAGCGCTGGCGGGGGGTACAATGAGCAGTTCTTC
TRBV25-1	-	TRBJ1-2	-	CASSPGIFHGYTF	TGTGCCAGCAGTCCAGGTATCTTCCACGGCTACACCTTC